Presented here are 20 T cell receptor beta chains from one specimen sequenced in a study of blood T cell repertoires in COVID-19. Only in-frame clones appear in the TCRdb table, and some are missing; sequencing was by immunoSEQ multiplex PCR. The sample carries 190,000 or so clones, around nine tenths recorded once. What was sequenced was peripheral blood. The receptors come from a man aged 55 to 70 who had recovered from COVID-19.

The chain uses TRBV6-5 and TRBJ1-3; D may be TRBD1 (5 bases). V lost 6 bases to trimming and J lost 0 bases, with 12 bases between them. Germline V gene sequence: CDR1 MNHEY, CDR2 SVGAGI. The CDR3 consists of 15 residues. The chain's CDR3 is CASRSGLDSGNTIYF. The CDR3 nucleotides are TGTGCCAGCAGATCAGGGCTAGACTCTGGAAACACCATATATTTT.

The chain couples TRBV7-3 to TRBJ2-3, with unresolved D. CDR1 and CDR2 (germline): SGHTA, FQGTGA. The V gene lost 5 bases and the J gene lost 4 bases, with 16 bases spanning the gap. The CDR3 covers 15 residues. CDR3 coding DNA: TGTGCCAGCAGCCGAGAGAGACTTGGCGCAGATACGCAGTATTTT. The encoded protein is CASSRERLGADTQYF.

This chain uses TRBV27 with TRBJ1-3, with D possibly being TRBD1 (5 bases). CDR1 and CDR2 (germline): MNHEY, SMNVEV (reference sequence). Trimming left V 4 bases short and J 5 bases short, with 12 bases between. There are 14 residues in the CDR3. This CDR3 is CASSSGGTRNTIYF. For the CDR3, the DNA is TGTGCCAGCAGTTCGGGGGGTACAAGAAACACCATATATTTT.

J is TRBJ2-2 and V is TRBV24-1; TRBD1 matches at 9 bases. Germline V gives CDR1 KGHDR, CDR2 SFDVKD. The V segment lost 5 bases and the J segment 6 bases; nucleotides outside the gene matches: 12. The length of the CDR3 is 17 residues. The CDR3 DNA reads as TGTGCCACCAGTGTCTTACCGGGACAGGGACGGGCCGGGGAGCTGTTTTTT. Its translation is CATSVLPGQGRAGELFF.

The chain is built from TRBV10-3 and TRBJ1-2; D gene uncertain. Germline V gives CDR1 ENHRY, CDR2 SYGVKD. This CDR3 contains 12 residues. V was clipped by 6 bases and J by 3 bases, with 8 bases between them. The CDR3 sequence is CAISPSDYGYTF. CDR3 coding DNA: TGTGCCATCAGCCCTTCAGACTATGGCTACACCTTC.

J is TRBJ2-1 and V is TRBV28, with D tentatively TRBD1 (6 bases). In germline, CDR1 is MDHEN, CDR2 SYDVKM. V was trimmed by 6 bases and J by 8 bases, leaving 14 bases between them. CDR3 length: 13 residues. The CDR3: CASSIGRGHEQFF. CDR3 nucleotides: TGTGCCAGCAGCATAGGCAGGGGTCATGAGCAGTTCTTC. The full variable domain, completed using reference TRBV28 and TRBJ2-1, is DVKVTQSSRYLVKRTGEKVFLECVQDMDHENMFWYRQDPGLGLRLIYFSYDVKMKEKGDIPEGYSVSREKKERFSLILESASTNQTSMYLCASSIGRGHEQFFGPGTRLTVL.

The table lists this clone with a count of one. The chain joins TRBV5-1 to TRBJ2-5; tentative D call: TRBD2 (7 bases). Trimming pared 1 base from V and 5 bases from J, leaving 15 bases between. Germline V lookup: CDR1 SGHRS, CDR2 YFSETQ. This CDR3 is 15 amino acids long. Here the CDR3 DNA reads TGCGCCAGCAGCTTGAAAGGAGGGGGAGGGGAGACCCAGTACTTC. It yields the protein CASSLKGGGGETQYF. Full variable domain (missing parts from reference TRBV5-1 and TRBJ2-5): KAGVTQTPRYLIKTRGQQVTLSCSPISGHRSVSWYQQTPGQGLQFLFEYFSETQRNKGNFPGRFSGRQFSNSRSEMNVSTLELGDSALYLCASSLKGGGGETQYFGPGTRLLVL.

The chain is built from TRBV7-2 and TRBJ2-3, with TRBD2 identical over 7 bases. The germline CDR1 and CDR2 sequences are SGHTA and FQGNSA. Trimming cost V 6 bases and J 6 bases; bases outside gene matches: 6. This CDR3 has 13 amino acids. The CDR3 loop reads CASRTGTTDTQYF. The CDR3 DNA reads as TGTGCCAGCAGGACCGGGACTACGGATACGCAGTATTTT.

The CDR3 region is CASTSGRAGYNEQFF. CDR3 coding DNA: TGTGCCAGTACTAGCGGGAGGGCGGGGTACAATGAGCAGTTCTTC. V and J are TRBV4-2 and TRBJ2-1, with 13 bases matching TRBD2. The J segment lost 4 bases and the V segment lost 9 bases, leaving 6 bases of the junction unmatched. Germline values: CDR1 LGHNA, CDR2 YNFKEQ. This CDR3 is 15 amino acids long.

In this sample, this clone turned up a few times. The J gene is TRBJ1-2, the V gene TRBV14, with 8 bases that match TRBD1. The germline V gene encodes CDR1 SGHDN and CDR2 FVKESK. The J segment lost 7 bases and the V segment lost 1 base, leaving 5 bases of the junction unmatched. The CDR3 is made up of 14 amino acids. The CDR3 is CASSQGTGGFGYTF. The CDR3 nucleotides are TGTGCCAGCAGCCAAGGAACAGGGGGTTTTGGCTACACCTTC.

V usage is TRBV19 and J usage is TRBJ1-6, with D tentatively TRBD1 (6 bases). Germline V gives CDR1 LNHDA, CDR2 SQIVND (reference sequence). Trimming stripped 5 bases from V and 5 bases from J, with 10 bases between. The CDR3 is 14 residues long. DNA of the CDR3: TGTGCCAGTAGTCGGACAGAAGATAATTCACCCCTCCACTTT. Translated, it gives CASSRTEDNSPLHF.

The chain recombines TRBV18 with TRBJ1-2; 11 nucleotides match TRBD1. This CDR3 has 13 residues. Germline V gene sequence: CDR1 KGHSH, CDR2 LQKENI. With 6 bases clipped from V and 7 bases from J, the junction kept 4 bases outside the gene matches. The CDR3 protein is CASSPGTGGGYTF. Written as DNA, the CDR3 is TGTGCCAGCTCTCCAGGGACAGGGGGTGGCTACACCTTC.

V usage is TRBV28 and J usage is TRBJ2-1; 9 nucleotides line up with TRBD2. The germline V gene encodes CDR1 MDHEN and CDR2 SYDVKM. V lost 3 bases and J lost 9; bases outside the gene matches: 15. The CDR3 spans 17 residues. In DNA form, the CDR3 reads TGTGCCAGCAGTTTCCCCGCCGGGACTAGCCACGAGGGTGAGCAGTTCTTC. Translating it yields CASSFPAGTSHEGEQFF.

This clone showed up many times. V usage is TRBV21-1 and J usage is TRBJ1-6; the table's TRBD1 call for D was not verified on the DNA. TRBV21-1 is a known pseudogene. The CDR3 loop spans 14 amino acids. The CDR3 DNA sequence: TGTGCCAGCAGCAAACAACAGGGTAATTCACCCCTCCACTTT. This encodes CASSKQQGNSPLHF.

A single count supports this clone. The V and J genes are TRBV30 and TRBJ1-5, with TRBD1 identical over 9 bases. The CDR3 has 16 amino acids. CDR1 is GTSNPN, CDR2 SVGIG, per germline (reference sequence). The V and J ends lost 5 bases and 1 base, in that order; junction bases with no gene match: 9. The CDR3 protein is CAWSGTGSKSNQPQHF. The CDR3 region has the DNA TGTGCCTGGTCCGGGACAGGGTCCAAAAGCAATCAGCCCCAGCATTTT.

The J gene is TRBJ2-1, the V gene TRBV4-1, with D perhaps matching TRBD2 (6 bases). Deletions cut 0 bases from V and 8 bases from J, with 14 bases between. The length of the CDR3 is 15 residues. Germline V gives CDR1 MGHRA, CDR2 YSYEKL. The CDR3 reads CASSQDGGKWDEQFF. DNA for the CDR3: TGCGCCAGCAGCCAAGACGGCGGGAAATGGGATGAGCAGTTCTTC.

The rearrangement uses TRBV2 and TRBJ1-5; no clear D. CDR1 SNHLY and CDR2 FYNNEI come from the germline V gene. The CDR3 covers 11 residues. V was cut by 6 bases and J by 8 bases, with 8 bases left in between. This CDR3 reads CASRAGKPQHF. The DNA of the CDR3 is TGTGCCAGCAGGGCCGGGAAGCCCCAGCATTTT.

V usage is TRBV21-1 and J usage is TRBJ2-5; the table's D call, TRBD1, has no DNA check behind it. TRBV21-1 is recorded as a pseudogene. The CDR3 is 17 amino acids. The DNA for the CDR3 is TGTGCCAGCAGCAGACACTGCGGGACAGGGTATACGAGAGACCAGTACTTC. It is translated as CASSRHCGTGYTRDQYF.

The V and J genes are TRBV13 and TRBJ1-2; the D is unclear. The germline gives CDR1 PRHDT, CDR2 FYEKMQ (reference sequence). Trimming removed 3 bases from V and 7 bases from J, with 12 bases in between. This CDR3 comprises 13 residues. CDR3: CASSFGEFRGYTF. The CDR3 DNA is TGTGCCAGCAGCTTTGGTGAGTTTCGTGGCTACACCTTC.

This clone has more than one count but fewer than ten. The CDR3 region is CASSYNGAVNSPLHF. For the CDR3, the DNA is TGTGCCAGCAGTTACAACGGAGCGGTAAACTCACCCCTCCACTTT. The chain uses TRBV6-5 and TRBJ1-6, with D unclear. The V gene's germline CDR1 is MNHEY and CDR2 SVGAGI. The CDR3 is made up of 15 amino acids. The V end was cut by 2 bases, the J end by 10 bases, with 15 bases between.